This T cell receptor beta chain was sequenced during a study of blood T cell repertoires in COVID-19. Study background: COVID-19 samples collected from the United States, Italy and Spain covered acute and convalescent phases. T cells, B-cell-depleted T cells, or PBMCs provided the cDNA or gDNA that served as material.

The CDR3 contains 14 residues. V shed 8 bases and J shed 5 bases, with 18 bases lying between them. This table comes from immunoSEQ multiplex PCR, and its TCRdb copy is limited to in-frame clones, with some not included. The sample yields 350,000 to 400,000 clones, 90% seen once. The origin of this receptor is a man younger than 35 with active or convalescent COVID-19. This chain connects TRBV23-1 to TRBJ1-2; the D is unclear. Being an ORF, TRBV23-1 has a function that is uncertain. Sequencing was carried out using peripheral blood. The CDR3 loop reads CASEESKYRYGYTF. The CDR3 DNA follows: TGCGCCAGCGAGGAGAGCAAATATCGTTATGGCTACACCTTC.